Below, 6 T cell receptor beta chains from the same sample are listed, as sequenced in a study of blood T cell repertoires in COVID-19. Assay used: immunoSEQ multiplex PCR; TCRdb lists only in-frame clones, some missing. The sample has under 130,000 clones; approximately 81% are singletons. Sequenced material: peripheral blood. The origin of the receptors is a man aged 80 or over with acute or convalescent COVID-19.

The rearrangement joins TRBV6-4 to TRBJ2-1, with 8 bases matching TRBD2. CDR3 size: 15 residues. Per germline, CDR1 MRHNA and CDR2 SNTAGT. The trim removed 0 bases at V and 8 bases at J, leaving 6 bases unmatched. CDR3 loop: CASSDSQRERDEQFF. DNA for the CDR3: TGTGCCAGCAGTGACTCCCAGCGGGAGAGGGATGAGCAGTTCTTC.

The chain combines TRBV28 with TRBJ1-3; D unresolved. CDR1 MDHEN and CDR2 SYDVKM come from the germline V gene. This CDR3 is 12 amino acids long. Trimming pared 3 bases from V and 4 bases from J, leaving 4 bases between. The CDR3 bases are TGTGCCAGCAGTTTTTCAGGAAACACCATATATTTT. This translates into CASSFSGNTIYF.

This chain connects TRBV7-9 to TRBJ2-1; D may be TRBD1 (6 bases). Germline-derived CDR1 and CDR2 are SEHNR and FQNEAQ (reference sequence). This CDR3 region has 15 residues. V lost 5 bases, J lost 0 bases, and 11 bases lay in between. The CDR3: CASSEPGHSYNEQFF. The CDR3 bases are TGTGCCAGCAGCGAACCGGGACACTCCTACAATGAGCAGTTCTTC.

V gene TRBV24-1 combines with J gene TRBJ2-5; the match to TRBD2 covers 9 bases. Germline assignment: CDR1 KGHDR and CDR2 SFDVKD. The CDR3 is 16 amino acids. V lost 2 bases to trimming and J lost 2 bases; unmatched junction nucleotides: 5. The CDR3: CATSDSGLAKQETQYF. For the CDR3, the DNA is TGTGCCACCAGTGATTCCGGACTAGCGAAGCAAGAGACCCAGTACTTC.

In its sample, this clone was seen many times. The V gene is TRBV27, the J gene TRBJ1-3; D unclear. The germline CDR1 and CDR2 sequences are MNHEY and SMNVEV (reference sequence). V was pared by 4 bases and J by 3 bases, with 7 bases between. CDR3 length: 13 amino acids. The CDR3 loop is CASSSLFGNTIYF. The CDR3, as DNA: TGTGCCAGCAGTTCTTTGTTTGGAAACACCATATATTTT.

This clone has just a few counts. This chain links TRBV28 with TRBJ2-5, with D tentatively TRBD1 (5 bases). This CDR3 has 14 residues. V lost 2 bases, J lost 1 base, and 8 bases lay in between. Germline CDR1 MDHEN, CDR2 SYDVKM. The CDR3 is CASSLPGPQETQYF. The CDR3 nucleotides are TGTGCCAGCAGTTTACCAGGGCCCCAAGAGACCCAGTACTTC. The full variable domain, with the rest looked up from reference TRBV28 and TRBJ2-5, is DVKVTQSSRYLVKRTGEKVFLECVQDMDHENMFWYRQDPGLGLRLIYFSYDVKMKEKGDIPEGYSVSREKKERFSLILESASTNQTSMYLCASSLPGPQETQYFGPGTRLLVL.